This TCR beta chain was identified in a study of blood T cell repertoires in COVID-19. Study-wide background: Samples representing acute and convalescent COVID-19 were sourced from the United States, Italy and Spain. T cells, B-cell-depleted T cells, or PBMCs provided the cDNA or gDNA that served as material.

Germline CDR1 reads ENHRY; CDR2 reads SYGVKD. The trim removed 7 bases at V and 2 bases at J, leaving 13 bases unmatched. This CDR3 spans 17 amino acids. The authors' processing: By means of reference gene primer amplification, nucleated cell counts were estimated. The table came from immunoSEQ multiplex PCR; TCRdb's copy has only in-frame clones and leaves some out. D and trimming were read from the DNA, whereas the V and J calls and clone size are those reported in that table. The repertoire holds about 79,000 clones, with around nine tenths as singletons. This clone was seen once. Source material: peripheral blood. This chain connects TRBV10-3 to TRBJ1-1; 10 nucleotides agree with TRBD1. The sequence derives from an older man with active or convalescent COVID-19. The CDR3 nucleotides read TGTGCCATCACCTCCGGTATGGGACAGGGGCGCAACACTGAAGCTTTCTTT. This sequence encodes CAITSGMGQGRNTEAFF.